A selection of T cell receptor beta chains follows, all from one sample in a study of OX40 agonist ivuxolimab in advanced cancers. Sequencing was performed with immunoSEQ multiplex PCR; in TCRdb, only in-frame clones are kept and a portion is missing. There are roughly 72,000 clones in the sample; 81% occur only once, and 5% lies in the top ten. The input for sequencing was CD4+ or CD8+ T cells sorted from blood, taken in a trial of the OX40 agonist ivuxolimab. All receptors come from an adult with an advanced solid tumor such as melanoma, head and neck, liver or kidney cancer. CDR3s include the opening cysteine and the closing phenylalanine or tryptophan. Fields, in order: V gene, CDR3 protein.

TRBV6-4	CASSLTGTAGSPLHF
TRBV5-4	CASSFLGGPGELFF
TRBV4-3	CASSQSTGTKQYF
TRBV4-3	CASSQDWGTNQPQHF
TRBV30	CAWSSLAGGETQYF
TRBV11-2	CASSYRTGPNTEAFF
TRBV4-1	CASSLPPDTQYF
TRBV19	CASSSTGTSWMSGF
TRBV10-3	CAISGAGEKLFF
TRBV6-5	CASSPGLALNEQFF
TRBV7-2	CASSPVSDTQYF
TRBV5-4	CASSTIDRDYGYTF
TRBV6-6	CASSPDQGGNSPLHF
TRBV6-6	CASRPSTGEETQYF
TRBV5-1	CASSVGGEEKLFF
TRBV7-9	CASSLEGVTEAFF
TRBV6-5	CASKVYRANGYEQYF
TRBV30	CAWSVFGTSGSSDTQYF
TRBV14	CASSQAQGATANYGYTF
TRBV19	CASRGIGGRSSGTSTDTQYF
TRBV29-1	CSVETPNTEAFF
TRBV7-2	CASSSQGGAQETQYF
TRBV2	CASGGQGYENQPQHF
TRBV5-6	CASSFSPSGEEAYEQYF
TRBV14	CASSQTGTGVVSIQYF
TRBV6-5	CASSTGGGAGYTF
TRBV5-1	CASSLAPGQGEETQYF
TRBV12-2	CASRLPRTGTYEQYF
TRBV2	CASSALARGGGDYGYTF
TRBV5-1	CASSQRPNYGYTF
TRBV2	CASRTGRQPNTEAFF
TRBV7-2	CASTLLNSYTF
TRBV2	CASSEWAGVSGYTF
TRBV18	CASSPQDEPYGYTF
TRBV6-1	CASSEGGTGTDTQYF
TRBV11-3	CASSSGGRPEAFF
TRBV27	CASSLRLGYEQYF
TRBV7-2	CASSLAGLVTGELFF
TRBV23-1	CASSSNRGCYEQYF
TRBV29-1	CSVRGLTGANTEAFF
TRBV9	CASSVGGLSNQPQHF
TRBV19	CASTTSGGNTQYF
TRBV7-7	CASSFLPSGGADEQFF
TRBV21-1	CASSKVTLQGAIHF
TRBV25-1	CASSKTSGTPSYEQYF
TRBV11-3	CASSLVPGELFF
TRBV6-5	CASSYSRRSSGNTIYF
TRBV6-1	CASNTKLTETQHF
TRBV7-9	CASSPGGTLSSYNEQFF
TRBV5-1	CASKIGQGKTNYGYTF
TRBV30	CAWSVGLAGELFF
TRBV9	CASSQGGPEVGAGGYTF
TRBV19	CASSIEETKVGYEQYF